The TCR beta chain described here comes from a study of T-cell memory formation after mild COVID-19. General study points: Some clones that responded turned up in pre-infection memory, which suggests that cross-reactive memory joined in. Shrinking CD4+ clones resided mostly in CM and EM, and CD8+ ones in EMRA.

TCRdb used MiXCR to reprocess the 5' RACE reads, holding one entry per CDR3 protein. The sample lists a few hundred thousand distinct CDR3 sequences; more than 20% were seen once. The germline V gene encodes CDR1 MDHEN and CDR2 SYDVKM. The length of the CDR3 is 18 residues. The V end was cut by 4 bases, the J end by 0 bases, with 19 bases between. This clonotype showed up just a few times. Its antigen is unknown. The sequenced sample was PBMCs or a T cell subset sorted from them (not recorded which). The chain employs TRBV28 and TRBJ1-3, with D possibly being TRBD1 (6 bases). The source of this sequence is a man aged 18 to 29 who had mild COVID-19 (a few samples of this study predate the infection). Cell type and time point are not known. The DNA for the CDR3 is TGTGCCAGCAGTTCTCATCCCGGGACACTACTCTCTGGAAACACCATATATTTT. It translates to CASSSHPGTLLSGNTIYF.